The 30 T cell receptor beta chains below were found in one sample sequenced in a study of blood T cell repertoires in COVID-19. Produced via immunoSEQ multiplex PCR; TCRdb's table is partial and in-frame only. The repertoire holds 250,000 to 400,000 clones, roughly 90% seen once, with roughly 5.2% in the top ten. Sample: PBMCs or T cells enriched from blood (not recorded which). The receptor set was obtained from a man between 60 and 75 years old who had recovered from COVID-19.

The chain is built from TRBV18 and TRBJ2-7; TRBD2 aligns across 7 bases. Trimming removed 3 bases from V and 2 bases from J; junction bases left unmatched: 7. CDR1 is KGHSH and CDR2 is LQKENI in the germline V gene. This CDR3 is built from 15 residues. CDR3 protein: CASSPGGSQTYEQYF. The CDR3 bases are TGTGCCAGCTCACCCGGCGGGAGCCAAACCTACGAGCAGTACTTC.

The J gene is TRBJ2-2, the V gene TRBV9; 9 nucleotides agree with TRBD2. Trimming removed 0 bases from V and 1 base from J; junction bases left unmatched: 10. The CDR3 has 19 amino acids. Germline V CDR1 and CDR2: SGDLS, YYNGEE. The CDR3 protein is CASSVALGSGRLNTGELFF. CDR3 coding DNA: TGTGCCAGCAGCGTAGCTCTGGGTAGCGGGAGATTGAACACCGGGGAGCTGTTTTTT.

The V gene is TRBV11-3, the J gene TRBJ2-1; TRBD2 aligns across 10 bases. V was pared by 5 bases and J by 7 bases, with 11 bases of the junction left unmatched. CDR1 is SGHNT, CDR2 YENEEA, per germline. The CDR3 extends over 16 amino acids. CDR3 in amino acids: CASSPGLAVRGNEQFF. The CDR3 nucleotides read TGTGCCAGCAGCCCAGGACTAGCGGTGCGGGGTAATGAGCAGTTCTTC.

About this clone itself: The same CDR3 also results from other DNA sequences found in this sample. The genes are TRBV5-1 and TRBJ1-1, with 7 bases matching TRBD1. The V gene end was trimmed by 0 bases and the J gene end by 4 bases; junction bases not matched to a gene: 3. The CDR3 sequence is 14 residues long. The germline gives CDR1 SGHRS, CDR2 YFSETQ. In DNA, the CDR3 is TGCGCCAGCAGCTTGGACAGGGGTAGCACTGAAGCTTTCTTT. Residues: CASSLDRGSTEAFF.

The CDR3 sequence is CASSSYEVSGELFF. The CDR3 DNA is TGTGCCAGCAGCTCCTACGAGGTCTCCGGGGAGCTGTTTTTT. The genes are TRBV6-2 or TRBV6-3 and TRBJ2-2; no reliable D call. Trimming left V 6 bases short and J 6 bases short, with 14 bases between. The germline V gene has CDR1 MNHEY and CDR2 SVGEGT. The CDR3 contains 14 residues.

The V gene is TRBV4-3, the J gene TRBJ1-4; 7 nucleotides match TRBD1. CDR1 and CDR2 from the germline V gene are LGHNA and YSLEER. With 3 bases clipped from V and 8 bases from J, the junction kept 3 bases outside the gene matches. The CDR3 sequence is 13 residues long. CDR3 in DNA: TGCGCCAGCAGCCACAGGGGGAGGGAAAAACTGTTTTTT. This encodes CASSHRGREKLFF.

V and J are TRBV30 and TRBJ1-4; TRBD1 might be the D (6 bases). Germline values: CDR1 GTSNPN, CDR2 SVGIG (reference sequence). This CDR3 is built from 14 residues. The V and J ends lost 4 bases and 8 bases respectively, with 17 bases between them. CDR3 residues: CAWNKLTGVEKLFF. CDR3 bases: TGTGCCTGGAATAAATTGACAGGTGTGGAAAAACTGTTTTTT.

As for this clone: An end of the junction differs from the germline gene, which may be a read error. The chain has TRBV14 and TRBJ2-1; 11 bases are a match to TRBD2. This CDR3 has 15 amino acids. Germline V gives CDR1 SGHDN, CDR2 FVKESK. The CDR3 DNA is TGTGCCAGCAGCCAAGATATGGCTAGCGGGAGGCTTACGGTCTTC. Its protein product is CASSQDMASGRLTVF.

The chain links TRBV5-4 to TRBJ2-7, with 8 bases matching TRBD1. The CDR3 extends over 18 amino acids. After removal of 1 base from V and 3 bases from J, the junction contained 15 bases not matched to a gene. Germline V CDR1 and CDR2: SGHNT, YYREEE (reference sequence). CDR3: CASSLPRGTGPNLYEQYF. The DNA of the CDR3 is TGTGCCAGCAGCTTGCCAAGGGGGACAGGCCCGAACCTCTACGAGCAGTACTTC.

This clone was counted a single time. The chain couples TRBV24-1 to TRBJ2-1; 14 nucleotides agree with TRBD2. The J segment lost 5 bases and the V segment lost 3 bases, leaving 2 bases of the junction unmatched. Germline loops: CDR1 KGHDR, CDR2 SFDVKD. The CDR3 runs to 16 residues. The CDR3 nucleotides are TGTGCCACCAGTGATCCGGGACTAGCGGGGGACAATGAGCAGTTCTTC. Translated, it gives CATSDPGLAGDNEQFF.

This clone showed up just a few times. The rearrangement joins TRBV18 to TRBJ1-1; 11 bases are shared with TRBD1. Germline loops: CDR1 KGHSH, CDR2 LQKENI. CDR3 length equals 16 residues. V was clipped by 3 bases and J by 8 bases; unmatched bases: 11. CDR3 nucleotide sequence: TGTGCCAGCTCACCTACGGACAGGGGGCTTCCCGTCGAAGCTTTCTTT. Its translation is CASSPTDRGLPVEAFF.

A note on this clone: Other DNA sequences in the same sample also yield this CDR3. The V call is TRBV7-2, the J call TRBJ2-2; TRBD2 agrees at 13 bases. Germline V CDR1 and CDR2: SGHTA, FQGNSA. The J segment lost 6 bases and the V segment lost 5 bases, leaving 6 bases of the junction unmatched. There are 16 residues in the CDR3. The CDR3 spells CASSPWTSGSSGELFF. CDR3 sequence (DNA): TGTGCCAGCAGCCCATGGACTAGCGGGAGCTCCGGGGAGCTGTTTTTT.

CDR3 sequence (DNA): TGTGCCAGCAGCCCCGTCTCGGGACTAGCGGCCTACGAGCAGTACTTC. Residues: CASSPVSGLAAYEQYF. The gene calls are TRBV27 and TRBJ2-7; 11 nucleotides align to TRBD2. The V and J ends lost 6 bases and 2 bases, in that order; junction bases with no gene match: 9. CDR1 MNHEY and CDR2 SMNVEV come from the germline V gene (reference sequence). This CDR3 is built from 16 residues.

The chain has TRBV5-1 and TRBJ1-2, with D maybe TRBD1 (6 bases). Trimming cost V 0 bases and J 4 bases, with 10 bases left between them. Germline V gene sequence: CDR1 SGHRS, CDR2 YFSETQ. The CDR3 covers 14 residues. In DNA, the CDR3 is TGCGCCAGCAGCTTGGATACAGGGCTCTATGGCTACACCTTC. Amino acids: CASSLDTGLYGYTF.

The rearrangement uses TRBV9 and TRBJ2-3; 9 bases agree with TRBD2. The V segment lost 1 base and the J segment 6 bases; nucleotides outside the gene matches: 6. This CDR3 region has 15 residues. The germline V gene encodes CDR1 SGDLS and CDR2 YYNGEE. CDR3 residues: CASSVLAGIMDTQYF. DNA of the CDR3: TGTGCCAGCAGCGTACTAGCGGGAATAATGGATACGCAGTATTTT.

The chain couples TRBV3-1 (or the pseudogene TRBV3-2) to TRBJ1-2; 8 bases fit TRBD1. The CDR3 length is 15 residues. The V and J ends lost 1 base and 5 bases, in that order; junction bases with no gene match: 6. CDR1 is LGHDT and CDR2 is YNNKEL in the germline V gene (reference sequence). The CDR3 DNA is TGTGCCAGCAGCCAAGTCCAGGGGGCACGATATGGCTACACCTTC. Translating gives CASSQVQGARYGYTF.

The chain's CDR3 is CASSETGIDTEAFF. The CDR3 DNA is TGTGCCAGCAGCGAAACAGGGATAGACACTGAAGCTTTCTTT. J is TRBJ1-1 and V is TRBV28, with D perhaps TRBD1 (6 bases). Germline CDR1 is MDHEN and CDR2 is SYDVKM. This CDR3 contains 14 residues. With 6 bases removed from V and 3 bases from J, the gap between germline ends came to 14 bases.

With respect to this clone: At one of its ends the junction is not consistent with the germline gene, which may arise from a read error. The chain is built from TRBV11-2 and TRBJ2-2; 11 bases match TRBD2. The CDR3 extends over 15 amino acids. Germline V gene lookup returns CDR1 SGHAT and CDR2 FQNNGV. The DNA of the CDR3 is TGTGCCAGCAGCGAGACTAGCGGGAACTCCGGGGAGCTGTTTTTT. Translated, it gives CASSETSGNSGELFF.

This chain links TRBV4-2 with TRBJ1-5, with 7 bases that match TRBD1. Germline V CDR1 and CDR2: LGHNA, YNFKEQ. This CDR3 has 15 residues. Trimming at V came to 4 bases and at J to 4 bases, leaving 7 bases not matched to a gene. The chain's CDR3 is CASSLRTGQNQPQHF. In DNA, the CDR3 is TGTGCCAGCAGCCTACGGACAGGACAAAATCAGCCCCAGCATTTT.

The CDR3: CATAGHGGPNEKLFF. The CDR3 coding sequence is TGTGCCACCGCCGGACACGGGGGACCTAATGAAAAACTGTTTTTT. The chain employs TRBV15 and TRBJ1-4, with a weak D call TRBD1 (5 bases). The CDR3 is 15 residues long. V lost 8 bases and J lost 3, with 16 bases in between. CDR1 is LNHNV and CDR2 is YYDKDF in the germline V gene (reference sequence).

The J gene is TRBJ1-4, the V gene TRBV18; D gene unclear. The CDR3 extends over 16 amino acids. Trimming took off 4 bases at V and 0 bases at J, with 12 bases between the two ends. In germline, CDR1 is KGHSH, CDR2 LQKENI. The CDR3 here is CASSRLAGPTNEKLFF. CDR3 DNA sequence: TGTGCCAGCTCACGGTTGGCGGGTCCAACTAATGAAAAACTGTTTTTT.

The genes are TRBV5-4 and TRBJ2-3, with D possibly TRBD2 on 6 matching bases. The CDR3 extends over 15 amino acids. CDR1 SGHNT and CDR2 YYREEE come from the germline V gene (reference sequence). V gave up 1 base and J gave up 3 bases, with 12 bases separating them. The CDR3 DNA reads TGTGCCAGCAGCTTGATCACGGGAGTAACAGATACGCAGTATTTT. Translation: CASSLITGVTDTQYF.

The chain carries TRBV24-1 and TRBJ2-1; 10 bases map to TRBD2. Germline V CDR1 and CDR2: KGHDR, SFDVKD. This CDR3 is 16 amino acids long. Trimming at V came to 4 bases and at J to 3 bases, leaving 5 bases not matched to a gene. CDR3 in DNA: TGTGCCACCAGTGAGTCCGGGACTAGCGTCTACAATGAGCAGTTCTTC. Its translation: CATSESGTSVYNEQFF.

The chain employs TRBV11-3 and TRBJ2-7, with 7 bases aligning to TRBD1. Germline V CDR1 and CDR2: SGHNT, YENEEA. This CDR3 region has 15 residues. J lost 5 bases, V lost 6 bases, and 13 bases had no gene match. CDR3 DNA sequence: TGTGCCAGCAGTTCCGCAAAGACAGGGAACCACGAGCAGTACTTC. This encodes CASSSAKTGNHEQYF.

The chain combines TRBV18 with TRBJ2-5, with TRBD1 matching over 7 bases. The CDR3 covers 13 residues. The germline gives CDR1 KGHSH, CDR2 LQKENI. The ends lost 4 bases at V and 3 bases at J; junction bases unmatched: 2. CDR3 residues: CASSLGQKETQYF. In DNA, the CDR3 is TGTGCCAGCTCACTGGGACAGAAAGAGACCCAGTACTTC.

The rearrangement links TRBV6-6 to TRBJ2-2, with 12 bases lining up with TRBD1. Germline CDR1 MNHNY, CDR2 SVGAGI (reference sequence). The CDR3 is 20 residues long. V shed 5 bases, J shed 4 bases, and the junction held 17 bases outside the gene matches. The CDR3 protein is CASSHGTGGMTGLITGELFF. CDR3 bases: TGTGCCAGCAGTCACGGGACAGGGGGCATGACGGGACTTATCACCGGGGAGCTGTTTTTT.

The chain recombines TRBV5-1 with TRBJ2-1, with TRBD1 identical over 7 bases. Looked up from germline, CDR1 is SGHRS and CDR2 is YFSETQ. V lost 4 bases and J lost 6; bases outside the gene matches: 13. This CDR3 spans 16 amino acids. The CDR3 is CASSAGTVRKLNEQFF. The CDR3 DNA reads TGCGCCAGCAGCGCAGGGACAGTGAGAAAACTCAATGAGCAGTTCTTC.

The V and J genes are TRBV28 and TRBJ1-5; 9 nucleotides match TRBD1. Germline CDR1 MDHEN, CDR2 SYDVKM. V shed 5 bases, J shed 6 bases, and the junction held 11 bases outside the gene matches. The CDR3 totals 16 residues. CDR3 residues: CASSPIGTGFGQPQHF. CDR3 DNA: TGTGCCAGCAGTCCGATCGGGACAGGGTTCGGTCAGCCCCAGCATTTT.

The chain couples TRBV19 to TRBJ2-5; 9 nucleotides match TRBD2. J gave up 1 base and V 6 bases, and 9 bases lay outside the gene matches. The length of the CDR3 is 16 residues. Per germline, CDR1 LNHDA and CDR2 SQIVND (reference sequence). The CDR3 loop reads CASSKRLAAFQETQYF. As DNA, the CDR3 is TGTGCCAGTAGCAAAAGACTAGCGGCATTCCAAGAGACCCAGTACTTC.

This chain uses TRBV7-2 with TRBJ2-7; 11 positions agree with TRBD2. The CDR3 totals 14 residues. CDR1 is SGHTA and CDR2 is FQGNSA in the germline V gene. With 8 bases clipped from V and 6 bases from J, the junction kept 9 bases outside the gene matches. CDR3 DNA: TGTGCCAGCTCCCTTAGCGGGAGGGCATCCGAGCAGTACTTC. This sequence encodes CASSLSGRASEQYF.